Listed here are 29 T cell receptor beta chains from one sample, sequenced in a study of blood T cell repertoires in COVID-19. Data came from immunoSEQ multiplex PCR; TCRdb stores just in-frame clones and leaves some out. This table has some 190,000 clones, about 86% appearing once. Sequencing was performed on PBMCs or T cells enriched from blood (not recorded which). These receptors were obtained from a woman aged 40 to 50 in a cohort exposed to, infected with or recovered from COVID-19 (not recorded which).

This chain joins TRBV25-1 and TRBJ1-4; 7 bases map to TRBD1. This CDR3 region has 15 residues. The junction had 10 bases not matched to a gene; V was cut back by 4 bases and J by 8 bases. Germline values: CDR1 MGHDK, CDR2 SYGVNS. The CDR3 loop reads CASSARTGESEKLFF. The CDR3 DNA is TGTGCCAGCAGTGCCCGGACAGGAGAGTCCGAAAAACTGTTTTTT.

This chain uses TRBV3-1 (or the pseudogene TRBV3-2) with TRBJ1-2; D is undetermined. Per germline, CDR1 LGHDT and CDR2 YNNKEL (reference sequence). The CDR3 contains 13 residues. The V end was cut by 0 bases, the J end by 3 bases, with 5 bases between. The CDR3 DNA follows: TGTGCCAGCAGCCAAGAAACAGACTATGGCTACACCTTC. Protein: CASSQETDYGYTF.

V gene TRBV3-1 (or the pseudogene TRBV3-2) combines with J gene TRBJ1-5; D is unresolved. Per the germline V gene, CDR1 is LGHDT and CDR2 is YNNKEL (reference sequence). V lost 0 bases, J lost 0 bases, and 6 bases lay in between. The CDR3 is 15 residues long. CDR3 in amino acids: CASSQDRSSNQPQHF. CDR3 nucleotide sequence: TGTGCCAGCAGCCAAGATCGCAGTAGCAATCAGCCCCAGCATTTT.

In DNA, the CDR3 is TGTGCCAGCAGCTTAATATCAGGGGGCTCTGGAAACACCATATATTTT. Encoded protein: CASSLISGGSGNTIYF. The chain has TRBV7-2 and TRBJ1-3; 7 nucleotides match TRBD1. The CDR3 length is 16 residues. V lost 2 bases to trimming and J lost 0 bases; unmatched junction nucleotides: 4. CDR1 and CDR2 (germline): SGHTA, FQGNSA.

V is TRBV23-1 and J is TRBJ1-2, with 10 bases fitting TRBD1. TRBV23-1 is labeled an ORF, and its function is uncertain. With V trimmed by 2 bases and J by 8 bases, 5 bases remained unmatched. This CDR3 has 14 residues. The CDR3 DNA follows: TGCGCCAGCAGTCAAGGACAGGGGGACGGCGGCTACACCTTC. Translated: CASSQGQGDGGYTF.

The V gene is TRBV7-2, the J gene TRBJ2-3, with TRBD1 matching 9 bases. CDR3 length: 15 amino acids. CDR1 is SGHTA, CDR2 FQGNSA, per germline. With V trimmed by 5 bases and J by 1 base, 4 bases remained unmatched. The CDR3 coding sequence is TGTGCCAGCAGCGACCGGGACAGGGGCACAGATACGCAGTATTTT. It is translated as CASSDRDRGTDTQYF. The variable domain in full, completed from reference TRBV7-2 and TRBJ2-3, reads GAGVSQSPSNKVTEKGKDVELRCDPISGHTALYWYRQSLGQGLEFLIYFQGNSAPDKSGLPSDRFSAERTGGSVSTLTIQRTQQEDSAVYLCASSDRDRGTDTQYFGPGTRLTVL.

This clone has only a few counts. The rearrangement uses TRBV7-9 and TRBJ2-2; 15 positions agree with TRBD2. V dropped 4 bases and J dropped 3; count of bases not matched to a gene: 3. The CDR3 is made up of 17 amino acids. Germline CDR1 reads SEHNR; CDR2 reads FQNEAQ (reference sequence). The CDR3 reads CASSSGLAGGYTGELFF. The CDR3 DNA follows: TGTGCCAGCAGCTCCGGACTAGCGGGAGGGTACACCGGGGAGCTGTTTTTT.

This chain uses TRBV27 with TRBJ2-7; maybe TRBD1 (6 bases). Germline V gives CDR1 MNHEY, CDR2 SMNVEV (reference sequence). The length of the CDR3 is 13 residues. V lost 1 base, J lost 6 bases, and 10 bases lay in between. The CDR3 protein is CASSLLTGFEQYF. The CDR3 DNA sequence: TGTGCCAGCAGTTTATTAACAGGGTTCGAGCAGTACTTC.

This chain joins TRBV5-1 and TRBJ2-2, with 8 bases lining up with TRBD2. The CDR3 has 16 amino acids. In germline, CDR1 is SGHRS, CDR2 YFSETQ. The V and J ends lost 3 bases and 0 bases, in that order; junction bases with no gene match: 4. As DNA, the CDR3 is TGCGCCAGCAGCTACGGACTAGCCGCGAACACCGGGGAGCTGTTTTTT. It codes for CASSYGLAANTGELFF.

V and J are TRBV9 and TRBJ2-1; TRBD2 aligns across 13 bases. V trimming: 3 bases; J trimming: 8 bases; junction bases outside the gene matches: 8. Germline loops: CDR1 SGDLS, CDR2 YYNGEE. This CDR3 is 16 amino acids long. The CDR3 sequence is CASSGGTSGMRDEQFF. CDR3 in DNA: TGTGCCAGCAGCGGGGGGACTAGCGGGATGAGGGATGAGCAGTTCTTC.

The CDR3 reads CASSSRDKGEAFF. CDR3 sequence (DNA): TGTGCCAGCAGCTCCCGGGACAAGGGTGAAGCTTTCTTT. The V and J genes are TRBV7-9 and TRBJ1-1; D is perhaps TRBD1 (6 bases). CDR3 length: 13 amino acids. V lost 4 bases and J lost 7, with 13 bases in between. Germline lookup yields CDR1 SEHNR and CDR2 FQNEAQ (reference sequence).

The V call is TRBV7-2, the J call TRBJ1-2; D is unresolved. The V and J ends lost 0 bases and 5 bases respectively, with 7 bases between them. The CDR3 runs to 13 residues. Germline lookup yields CDR1 SGHTA and CDR2 FQGNSA. Here the CDR3 reads CASSLALGYGYTF. CDR3 sequence (DNA): TGTGCCAGCAGCTTAGCGCTCGGTTATGGCTACACCTTC.

This chain uses TRBV6-2 or TRBV6-3 with TRBJ2-1, with D maybe TRBD1 (5 bases). The CDR3 is 13 amino acids. V was shortened by 2 bases and J by 8 bases, with 10 bases between the two germline ends. CDR1 and CDR2 from the germline V gene are MNHEY and SVGEGT. CDR3 nucleotides: TGTGCCAGCAGTTACGGTCAGGGCTATGAGCAGTTCTTC. Translation gives CASSYGQGYEQFF.

The J gene is TRBJ2-4, the V gene TRBV4-1; 7 bases align to TRBD1. Germline V CDR1 and CDR2: MGHRA, YSYEKL. This CDR3 comprises 16 residues. After removal of 1 base from V and 2 bases from J, the junction contained 5 bases not matched to a gene. The CDR3 nucleotides are TGCGCCAGCAGCCAAGGCAGGGGGTCTACCAAAAACATTCAGTACTTC. Protein product: CASSQGRGSTKNIQYF.

The J gene is TRBJ1-2, the V gene TRBV6-1; D unclear. Germline CDR1 reads MNHNS; CDR2 reads SASEGT. The CDR3 contains 14 residues. Trimming removed 1 base from V and 5 bases from J, with 11 bases in between. CDR3 region: CASSEGPRLYGYTF. In nucleotides, the CDR3 is TGTGCCAGCAGTGAAGGCCCCCGACTATATGGCTACACCTTC.

The V and J genes are TRBV6-2 or TRBV6-3 and TRBJ2-3, with D tentatively TRBD1 (6 bases). CDR3 length: 15 residues. Germline loops: CDR1 MNHEY, CDR2 SVGEGT. Trimming cost V 2 bases and J 3 bases, with 12 bases left between them. Here the CDR3 reads CASSYRSGDTDTQYF. The CDR3 coding sequence is TGTGCCAGCAGTTACAGGTCAGGGGATACAGATACGCAGTATTTT.

The rearrangement links TRBV10-2 to TRBJ2-3, with 11 bases that match TRBD2. J lost 3 bases, V lost 8 bases, and 7 bases had no gene match. Germline CDR1 is WSHSY and CDR2 is SAAADI. CDR3 length: 15 amino acids. The CDR3 nucleotides read TGCGCCAGCCAACTAGCGGGAGTGGGTACAGATACGCAGTATTTT. Protein sequence: CASQLAGVGTDTQYF.

CDR3 in amino acids: CASRPHQGERRTEAFF. The CDR3 DNA sequence: TGTGCCAGCAGGCCTCATCAGGGGGAGAGAAGGACTGAAGCTTTCTTT. J is TRBJ1-1 and V is TRBV28, with TRBD1 matching 7 bases. Losses at the gene ends were 6 bases for V and 5 bases for J; bases not matched to a gene: 15. The CDR3 is 16 amino acids. The V gene's germline CDR1 is MDHEN and CDR2 SYDVKM.

V is TRBV5-1 and J is TRBJ2-1, with D possibly matching TRBD2 (5 bases). V was shortened by 0 bases and J by 7 bases, with 14 bases between the two germline ends. Germline loops: CDR1 SGHRS, CDR2 YFSETQ. This CDR3 contains 15 residues. CDR3 sequence: CASSLAFYRENEQFF. The DNA of the CDR3 is TGCGCCAGCAGCTTGGCCTTCTATAGGGAGAATGAGCAGTTCTTC.

Written as DNA, the CDR3 is TGTGCCTGGAGTGACCCCTTTCGGGGTCAGAGCACAGATACGCAGTATTTT. Protein product: CAWSDPFRGQSTDTQYF. The rearrangement joins TRBV30 to TRBJ2-3; D might be TRBD2 (5 bases). V was clipped by 1 base and J by 0 bases, with 17 bases between them. This CDR3 has 17 residues. CDR1 and CDR2 (germline): GTSNPN, SVGIG (reference sequence).

This clone was found a few times. V and J are TRBV11-2 and TRBJ2-1; 9 nucleotides match TRBD2. CDR1 and CDR2 (germline): SGHAT, FQNNGV. J was trimmed by 6 bases and V by 4 bases; bases with no gene match: 1. The CDR3 runs 13 residues. The CDR3 spells CASSWGLANEQFF. CDR3 DNA: TGTGCCAGCAGCTGGGGACTAGCCAATGAGCAGTTCTTC.

The chain links TRBV2 to TRBJ2-1; TRBD2 agrees at 16 bases. CDR3 size: 17 residues. CDR1 and CDR2 from the germline V gene are SNHLY and FYNNEI. Here the CDR3 DNA reads TGTGCGCTGAGTGACTCCCCCGGGACTAGCGGGGGGGATGAGCAGTTCTTC. Translated, it gives CALSDSPGTSGGDEQFF. Drawing the rest from reference TRBV2 and TRBJ2-1, the complete variable domain is EPEVTQTPSHQVTQMGQEVILRCVPISNHLYFYWYRQILGQKVEFLVSFYNNEISEKSEIFDDQFSVERPDGSNFTLKIRSTKLEDSAMYFCALSDSPGTSGGDEQFFGPGTRLTVL.

This rearrangement joins TRBV14 to TRBJ2-1, with 13 bases that match TRBD2. The CDR3 spans 14 residues. The germline gives CDR1 SGHDN, CDR2 FVKESK. V lost 4 bases, J lost 8 bases, and 2 bases stayed unmatched. The CDR3 sequence is CASSRTSGGDEQFF. CDR3 in DNA: TGTGCCAGCAGCCGGACTAGCGGGGGCGATGAGCAGTTCTTC.

The chain carries TRBV5-1 and TRBJ1-1; a possible D gene is TRBD1 (6 bases). There are 17 residues in the CDR3. Germline-derived CDR1 and CDR2 are SGHRS and YFSETQ. V was shortened by 0 bases and J by 3 bases, with 18 bases between the two germline ends. The chain's CDR3 is CASSLAPGDRLDTEAFF. The DNA for the CDR3 is TGCGCCAGCAGCTTGGCTCCAGGTGACAGGTTGGACACTGAAGCTTTCTTT.

This chain uses TRBV11-2 with TRBJ1-3; D is perhaps TRBD1 (5 bases). Germline lookup yields CDR1 SGHAT and CDR2 FQNNGV. The ends were cut back, 3 bases at V and 2 bases at J, with 20 bases in the middle. The CDR3 is 18 amino acids. Here the CDR3 DNA reads TGTGCCAGCAGCTTTCCGCGTTTCGACGGACACCCTGGAAACACCATATATTTT. Encoded protein: CASSFPRFDGHPGNTIYF.

The V gene is TRBV7-6, the J gene TRBJ2-1, with TRBD2 as a possible D gene (5 bases). The ends were cut back, 2 bases at V and 9 bases at J, with 14 bases in the middle. The CDR3 covers 14 residues. Germline CDR1 is SGHVS and CDR2 is FNYEAQ. The CDR3 loop is CASSLSGNGIEQFF. The CDR3 DNA sequence: TGTGCCAGCAGCTTATCGGGAAATGGGATTGAGCAGTTCTTC. The variable domain in full, with the rest retrieved from reference TRBV7-6 and TRBJ2-1, is GAGVSQSPRYKVTKRGQDVALRCDPISGHVSLYWYRQALGQGPEFLTYFNYEAQQDKSGLPNDRFSAERPEGSISTLTIQRTEQRDSAMYRCASSLSGNGIEQFFGPGTRLTVL.

The rearrangement uses TRBV25-1 and TRBJ2-5; the D gene is possibly TRBD1 (5 bases). The CDR3 length is 13 residues. The V gene's germline CDR1 is MGHDK and CDR2 SYGVNS. V lost 4 bases and J 5 bases, leaving 11 bases between the germline ends. The CDR3 DNA reads as TGTGCCAGCAGTGCTCAGGGTTGGGAGACCCAGTACTTC. As protein: CASSAQGWETQYF.

The rearrangement joins TRBV5-1 to TRBJ2-1; 11 positions match TRBD2. Germline CDR1 and CDR2: SGHRS and YFSETQ. The V and J ends lost 2 bases and 5 bases, in that order; junction bases with no gene match: 6. The CDR3 length is 16 residues. CDR3 residues: CASSFSSTSGDNEQFF. Here the CDR3 DNA reads TGCGCCAGCAGCTTCTCCTCGACTAGCGGGGACAATGAGCAGTTCTTC.

In this sample, this clone turned up once. The chain links TRBV6-5 to TRBJ2-7; TRBD2 matches at 12 bases. J lost 0 bases, V lost 4 bases, and 1 base had no gene match. The CDR3 loop spans 15 amino acids. CDR1 is MNHEY and CDR2 is SVGAGI in the germline V gene. In DNA, the CDR3 is TGTGCCAGCAGTTGGACTAGCGGGGACTCCTACGAGCAGTACTTC. Protein sequence: CASSWTSGDSYEQYF.